Here is one T cell receptor beta chain with its context. What it binds is not known. These data come from a study of cytomegalovirus exposure and HLA in healthy donors. Study at large: Of over 300 genotyped donors, about 81% clustered with self-reported Caucasian donors. Study observations and caveats: Rarity marked most TCR sequences, yet some public TCRs occurred in many donors.

Use of 60 Vbeta and 13 Jbeta primers characterized the PCR. Sequencing used immunoSEQ multiplex PCR; TCRdb keeps in-frame clones, though not all of them. This repertoire shows more than 95,000 clones, 78% found once; its top ten account for roughly 6%. CDR3 length: 13 residues. V shed 7 bases and J shed 0 bases, with 9 bases lying between them. Germline V gene lookup returns CDR1 MDHEN and CDR2 SYDVKM. The clonotype originates from a male donor in good health and CMV-seronegative. Specimen: PBMCs. The chain employs TRBV28 and TRBJ1-1; no definite D call. The CDR3 region has the DNA TGTGCCAGCATCGAGGCCGTGAACACTGAAGCTTTCTTT. Translating gives CASIEAVNTEAFF.